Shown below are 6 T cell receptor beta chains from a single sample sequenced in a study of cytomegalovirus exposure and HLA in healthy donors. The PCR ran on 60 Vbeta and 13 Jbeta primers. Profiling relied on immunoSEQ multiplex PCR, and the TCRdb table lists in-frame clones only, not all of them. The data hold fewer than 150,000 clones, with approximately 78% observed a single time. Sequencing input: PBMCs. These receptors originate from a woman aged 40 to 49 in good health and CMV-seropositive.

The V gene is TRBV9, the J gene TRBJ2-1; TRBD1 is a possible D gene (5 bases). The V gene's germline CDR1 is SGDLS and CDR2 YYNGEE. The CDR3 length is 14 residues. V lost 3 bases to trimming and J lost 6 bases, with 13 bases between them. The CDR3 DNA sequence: TGTGCCAGCAGCGCCCCCGGAAGGGGCAATGAGCAGTTCTTC. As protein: CASSAPGRGNEQFF.

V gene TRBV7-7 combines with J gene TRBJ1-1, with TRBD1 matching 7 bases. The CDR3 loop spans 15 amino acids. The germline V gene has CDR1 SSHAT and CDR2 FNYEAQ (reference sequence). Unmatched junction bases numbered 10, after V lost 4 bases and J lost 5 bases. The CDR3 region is CASSYRQGRITEAFF. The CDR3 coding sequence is TGTGCCAGCAGCTACCGACAGGGAAGGATAACTGAAGCTTTCTTT.

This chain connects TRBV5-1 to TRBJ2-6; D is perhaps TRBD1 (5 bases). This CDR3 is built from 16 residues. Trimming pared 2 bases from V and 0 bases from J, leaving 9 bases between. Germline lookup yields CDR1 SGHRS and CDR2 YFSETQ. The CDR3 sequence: CASSFRQSSGANVLTF. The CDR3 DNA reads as TGCGCCAGCAGCTTTCGACAGAGCTCTGGGGCCAACGTCCTGACTTTC. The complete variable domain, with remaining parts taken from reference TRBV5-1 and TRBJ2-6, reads KAGVTQTPRYLIKTRGQQVTLSCSPISGHRSVSWYQQTPGQGLQFLFEYFSETQRNKGNFPGRFSGRQFSNSRSEMNVSTLELGDSALYLCASSFRQSSGANVLTFGAGSRLTVL.

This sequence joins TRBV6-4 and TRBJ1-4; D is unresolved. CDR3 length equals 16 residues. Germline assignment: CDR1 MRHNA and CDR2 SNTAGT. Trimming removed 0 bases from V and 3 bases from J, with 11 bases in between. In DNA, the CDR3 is TGTGCCAGCAGTGACTCGATCTACAGACCTAATGAAAAACTGTTTTTT. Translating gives CASSDSIYRPNEKLFF.

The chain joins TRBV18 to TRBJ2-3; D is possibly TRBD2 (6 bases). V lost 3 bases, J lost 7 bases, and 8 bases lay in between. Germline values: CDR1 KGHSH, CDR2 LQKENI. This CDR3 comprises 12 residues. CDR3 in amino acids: CASSPRGYTQYF. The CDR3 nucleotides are TGTGCCAGCTCACCTCGGGGGTATACGCAGTATTTT.

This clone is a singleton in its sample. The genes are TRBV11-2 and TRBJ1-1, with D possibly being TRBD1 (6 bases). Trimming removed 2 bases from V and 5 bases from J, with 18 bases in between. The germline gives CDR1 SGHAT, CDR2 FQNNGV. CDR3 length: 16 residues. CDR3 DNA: TGTGCCAGCAGCTTATTATTTGGGGGCTTGGGGACTGAAGCTTTCTTT. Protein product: CASSLLFGGLGTEAFF.